Listed here are 7 T cell receptor beta chains from one sample, sequenced in a study of CD8 T cells in Susac syndrome. The authors reverse transcribed roughly 0.5 to 1 ug RNA with random hexamers. TCRdb independently ran MiXCR on the immunoSEQ multiplex PCR reads; one entry per CDR3 protein. The sample lists around 270,000 distinct CDR3 sequences, about 91% seen once, with 0.18% in the top ten. The sequenced sample was CD8+ T cells from PBMCs. The receptors were gathered from a human donor with multiple sclerosis.

CDR3 loop: CASGLIGSPTVFF. In DNA, the CDR3 is TGTGCTAGTGGTTTGATAGGATCACCTACGGTTTTCTTT. The chain combines TRBV12-5 with TRBJ1-1; D not resolved. V lost 2 bases and J 13 bases, leaving 17 bases between the germline ends. Germline loops: CDR1 LGHNT, CDR2 FRNRAP. The CDR3 has 13 amino acids.

This chain connects TRBV27 to TRBJ2-1; either TRBD1 or TRBD2 may supply D (5 bases each). Germline-derived CDR1 and CDR2 are MNHEY and SMNVEV (reference sequence). The CDR3 has 13 residues. Deletions cut 5 bases from V and 3 bases from J, with 8 bases between. The CDR3 bases are TGTGCCAGCAGTATGGGGGTCTACAATGAGCAGTTCTTC. As protein: CASSMGVYNEQFF.

The chain links TRBV15 to TRBJ2-1, with 7 bases lining up with TRBD2. Germline CDR1 LNHNV, CDR2 YYDKDF (reference sequence). The CDR3 totals 17 residues. The junction had 11 bases not matched to a gene; V was cut back by 6 bases and J by 0 bases. The CDR3 spells CATRAGFREGSYNEQFF. In DNA, the CDR3 is TGTGCCACCAGAGCTGGGTTCAGGGAGGGCTCCTACAATGAGCAGTTCTTC.

This chain uses TRBV14 with TRBJ2-1, with no clear D. Germline CDR1 reads SGHDN; CDR2 reads FVKESK. The CDR3 sequence is 13 residues long. Trimming cost V 2 bases and J 6 bases, with 8 bases left between them. This chain's CDR3 is CASSQLSRNEQFF. For the CDR3, the DNA is TGTGCCAGCAGCCAACTCTCGCGCAATGAGCAGTTCTTC.

This chain uses TRBV20-1 with TRBJ1-5; D is unclear. V lost 2 bases, J lost 7 bases, and 27 bases lay in between. Germline CDR1 is DFQATT and CDR2 is SNEGSKA (reference sequence). This CDR3 has 18 amino acids. The CDR3, as DNA: TGCAGTGCTAGAACAACAACCACCGACCGATCGGACGAGCAGCCCCAGCATTTT. This sequence encodes CSARTTTTDRSDEQPQHF.

The chain carries TRBV29-1 and TRBJ2-7, with 7 bases that match TRBD1. This CDR3 spans 13 amino acids. V was clipped by 5 bases and J by 7 bases; unmatched bases: 11. Germline V gives CDR1 SQVTM, CDR2 ANQGSEA. The CDR3, as DNA: TGCAGCGTTAAATCTACAGGGGTGTGGGAGCAGTACTTC. Its protein is CSVKSTGVWEQYF.

The chain uses TRBV5-6 and TRBJ2-5; no firm D call. V dropped 4 bases and J dropped 5 bases, with 12 bases sitting between them. The V gene's germline CDR1 is SGHDT and CDR2 YYEEEE. The CDR3 has 13 residues. This CDR3 reads CASSLGLSETQYF. In DNA form, the CDR3 reads TGTGCCAGCAGCCTTGGCCTAAGTGAGACCCAGTACTTC. The full variable domain, completed using reference TRBV5-6 and TRBJ2-5, is DAGVTQSPTHLIKTRGQQVTLRCSPKSGHDTVSWYQQALGQGPQFIFQYYEEEERQRGNFPDRFSGHQFPNYSSELNVNALLLGDSALYLCASSLGLSETQYFGPGTRLLVL.